One sample yielded the 2 T cell receptor beta chains listed below, sequenced in a study of technical replicates of blood from several donors (dated by TCRdb to about 2017). Libraries were built with the immunoSEQ multiplex PCR assay. In its TCRdb copy, this immuneACCESS table keeps in-frame sequences only and misses some clones. Where compared with another copy, unresolved V genes explain less than half of these, and the others have no known cause. The sample table lists tens of thousands of clones, around 97% of them with a count of one. Of the sample, 0.19% is held by the ten largest clones. Sequencing input: T cells isolated from PBMCs. Receptors were obtained from a human donor in good health.

This clone occurred once. V gene TRBV27 combines with J gene TRBJ2-7, with 8 bases aligning to TRBD2. This CDR3 comprises 17 residues. V dropped 7 bases and J dropped 2; count of bases not matched to a gene: 16. Germline V lookup: CDR1 MNHEY, CDR2 SMNVEV (reference sequence). This CDR3 reads CASTSIGLAGHPYEQYF. The CDR3 bases are TGTGCCAGCACTTCAATTGGCCTAGCGGGCCACCCCTACGAGCAGTACTTC.

This chain links TRBV19 with TRBJ2-7; 10 bases are a match to TRBD2. The V segment lost 5 bases and the J segment 5 bases; nucleotides outside the gene matches: 9. CDR3 length: 15 residues. Germline loops: CDR1 LNHDA, CDR2 SQIVND (reference sequence). The CDR3 loop is CASSSAGGRVHEQYF. In DNA, the CDR3 is TGTGCCAGTAGTTCAGCGGGAGGGCGCGTACACGAGCAGTACTTC.